These 24 T cell receptor beta chains originate from one sample sequenced in a study of low-dose radiotherapy and immunotherapy resistance in tumors. Primers used for first-strand cDNA, a TRAV- and TRBV-specific set, covered both alpha and beta chains. TCRs underwent 20 PCR cycles of amplification with a constant-region primer and V-primer adapter. TCRdb ran MiXCR on the reads and lists one entry per CDR3 protein. Of 15,000 to 20,000 distinct CDR3 sequences listed, about 74% are singletons. All receptors come from a human donor with advanced metastatic prostate, ovarian, gallbladder or colorectal cancer (not recorded which). This table probably holds off-target reads from a library built for another chain.

This clonotype was detected a few times. The V call is TRBV5-6, the J call TRBJ1-3; 9 nucleotides match TRBD1. V lost 3 bases to trimming and J lost 4 bases; unmatched junction nucleotides: 8. CDR3 length equals 16 residues. From germline, CDR1 is SGHDT and CDR2 YYEEEE. The CDR3 protein is CASSSRQGVIGNTIYF. Written as DNA, the CDR3 is TGTGCCAGCAGCTCGCGACAGGGGGTGATCGGAAACACCATATATTTT. The whole variable domain, remainder taken from reference TRBV5-6 and TRBJ1-3, is DAGVTQSPTHLIKTRGQQVTLRCSPKSGHDTVSWYQQALGQGPQFIFQYYEEEERQRGNFPDRFSGHQFPNYSSELNVNALLLGDSALYLCASSSRQGVIGNTIYFGEGSWLTVV.

The chain recombines TRBV5-4 with TRBJ2-7; D unclear. The V end lost 4 bases, the J end lost 9 bases, and 14 bases lay between the germline ends. In germline, CDR1 is SGHNT, CDR2 YYREEE (reference sequence). The CDR3 covers 12 residues. The chain's CDR3 is CASSADPFVQYF. DNA for the CDR3: TGTGCCAGCAGCGCTGACCCCTTTGTGCAGTACTTC.

In its sample, this clonotype was seen once. The chain uses TRBV20-1 and TRBJ2-5, with 7 bases fitting TRBD1. There are 13 residues in the CDR3. Germline CDR1 is DFQATT and CDR2 is SNEGSKA (reference sequence). V trimming: 4 bases; J trimming: 2 bases; junction bases outside the gene matches: 4. CDR3 DNA: TGCAGTGCTAACAGGGGCTCGCAAGAGACCCAGTACTTC. It yields the protein CSANRGSQETQYF.

V gene TRBV10-3 combines with J gene TRBJ2-5, with D perhaps assigned TRBD1 or TRBD2 (5 bases each). V shed 2 bases and J shed 2 bases, with 12 bases lying between them. The CDR3 spans 15 residues. Germline CDR1 reads ENHRY; CDR2 reads SYGVKD. The CDR3 nucleotides are TGTGCCATCAGTGAGGGGGCAAGGGAGCAAGAGACCCAGTACTTC. Translation gives CAISEGAREQETQYF.

DNA for the CDR3: TGTGCCAGCAGTCCACTTCTAGCGGGAGTGGCAGATACGCAGTATTTT. Protein sequence: CASSPLLAGVADTQYF. This sequence joins TRBV6-5 and TRBJ2-3, with 10 bases identical to TRBD2. Germline CDR1 is MNHEY and CDR2 is SVGAGI. With 5 bases clipped from V and 4 bases from J, the junction kept 9 bases outside the gene matches. This CDR3 region has 16 residues.

This clonotype was recorded only once. The rearrangement uses TRBV6-1 and TRBJ1-4; D gene uncertain. The germline V and J ends were trimmed by 5 bases and 7 bases, with 17 bases remaining between them. This CDR3 has 15 amino acids. Germline values: CDR1 MNHNS, CDR2 SASEGT. This CDR3 reads CASSYSEPPGEKLFF. The CDR3 DNA reads TGTGCCAGCAGTTACTCGGAACCCCCGGGTGAAAAACTGTTTTTT.

V is TRBV19 and J is TRBJ2-2; D is unresolved. This CDR3 spans 16 amino acids. The germline CDR1 and CDR2 sequences are LNHDA and SQIVND (reference sequence). V dropped 8 bases and J dropped 0 bases, with 16 bases sitting between them. CDR3 sequence: CASHIGSVSNTGELFF. In DNA, the CDR3 is TGTGCCAGTCACATCGGGTCGGTATCGAACACCGGGGAGCTGTTTTTT.

J is TRBJ2-6 and V is TRBV5-4; D is uncertain. V gave up 2 bases and J gave up 1 base, with 7 bases separating them. Germline CDR1 and CDR2: SGHNT and YYREEE (reference sequence). This CDR3 comprises 15 residues. The CDR3 here is CASSFRISGANVLTF. The CDR3 region has the DNA TGTGCCAGCAGCTTTAGAATATCTGGGGCCAACGTCCTGACTTTC.

This clonotype was counted between two and nine times. The rearrangement links TRBV28 to TRBJ1-5, with 9 positions matching TRBD1. CDR1 and CDR2 from the germline V gene are MDHEN and SYDVKM. V trimming: 5 bases; J trimming: 5 bases; junction bases outside the gene matches: 7. This CDR3 has 15 amino acids. CDR3 amino acids: CASSVQGAPDQPQHF. The CDR3 coding sequence is TGTGCCAGCAGTGTACAGGGGGCACCTGATCAGCCCCAGCATTTT.

The J gene is TRBJ1-1, the V gene TRBV15; D ambiguous. The germline V gene encodes CDR1 LNHNV and CDR2 YYDKDF (reference sequence). The CDR3 totals 14 residues. The germline V and J ends were trimmed by 0 bases and 0 bases, with 5 bases remaining between them. Here the CDR3 reads CATSRDQLNTEAFF. The CDR3 region has the DNA TGTGCCACCAGCAGAGATCAACTGAACACTGAAGCTTTCTTT.

This sequence joins TRBV10-3 and TRBJ1-2; D possibly corresponds to TRBD1 (6 bases). The CDR3 contains 15 residues. V lost 2 bases and J lost 0, with 10 bases in between. Germline V gene sequence: CDR1 ENHRY, CDR2 SYGVKD. The CDR3 here is CAISEMTGSNYGYTF. For the CDR3, the DNA is TGTGCCATCAGTGAGATGACAGGTTCTAACTATGGCTACACCTTC.

The gene calls are TRBV5-6 and TRBJ2-3, with TRBD2 identical over 15 bases. The CDR3 runs to 20 residues. V shed 4 bases and J 0 bases; nucleotides not matched to a gene: 12. Per the germline V gene, CDR1 is SGHDT and CDR2 is YYEEEE. CDR3 residues: CASSGGLAGGPGFSTDTQYF. CDR3 DNA sequence: TGTGCCAGCAGCGGAGGACTAGCGGGAGGGCCGGGCTTTAGCACAGATACGCAGTATTTT.

J is TRBJ1-6 and V is TRBV9; D call uncertain. V lost 0 bases and J lost 7, with 5 bases in between. The CDR3 is 13 amino acids. In germline, CDR1 is SGDLS, CDR2 YYNGEE. The CDR3 sequence is CASSVDPNSPLHF. Here the CDR3 DNA reads TGTGCCAGCAGCGTAGATCCGAATTCACCCCTCCACTTT.

This clonotype was observed a single time. The chain combines TRBV12-3 or TRBV12-4 with TRBJ1-1, with D possibly being TRBD1 (6 bases). The V and J ends lost 3 bases and 2 bases respectively, with 13 bases between them. The CDR3 is 15 residues long. The DNA for the CDR3 is TGTGCCAGCAGTTTCGGGGGCGCGTTTAACACTGAAGCTTTCTTT. Residues: CASSFGGAFNTEAFF.

The CDR3 DNA sequence: TGTGCCAGCAACCGGGACAGCCGCACAGATACGCAGTATTTT. Amino acids: CASNRDSRTDTQYF. The J gene is TRBJ2-3, the V gene TRBV28; 7 bases agree with TRBD1. Germline V gene sequence: CDR1 MDHEN, CDR2 SYDVKM. This CDR3 is 14 amino acids long. J lost 1 base, V lost 7 bases, and 5 bases had no gene match.

This clonotype was detected only a few times. This chain links TRBV28 with TRBJ1-6, with D possibly being TRBD1 (5 bases). The CDR3 consists of 17 residues. Trimming removed 3 bases at V and 8 bases at J, with 20 bases between. Germline V lookup: CDR1 MDHEN, CDR2 SYDVKM. Written as DNA, the CDR3 is TGTGCCAGCAGTTTTAGGCCCGGGGGAGTTGTGGATTCACCCCTCCACTTT. As protein: CASSFRPGGVVDSPLHF.

The gene calls are TRBV9 and TRBJ2-7; 9 bases line up with TRBD1. Germline V lookup: CDR1 SGDLS, CDR2 YYNGEE. The CDR3 length is 14 residues. V shed 2 bases, J shed 5 bases, and the junction held 5 bases outside the gene matches. As DNA, the CDR3 is TGTGCCAGCAGCGTGGCGGGACAGGGTAACGAGCAGTACTTC. Its protein product is CASSVAGQGNEQYF. Complete variable domain (other parts from reference TRBV9 and TRBJ2-7): DSGVTQTPKHLITATGQRVTLRCSPRSGDLSVYWYQQSLDQGLQFLIQYYNGEERAKGNILERFSAQQFPDLHSELNLSSLELGDSALYFCASSVAGQGNEQYFGPGTRLTVT.

This chain uses TRBV11-3 with TRBJ2-5; D is unresolved. CDR3 length: 11 amino acids. Germline V gene lookup returns CDR1 SGHNT and CDR2 YENEEA. V was pared by 4 bases and J by 5 bases, with 5 bases between. The CDR3, as DNA: TGTGCCAGCAGCTCTAGGGAGACCCAGTACTTC. Its translation: CASSSRETQYF.

This chain links TRBV7-9 with TRBJ1-2, with 10 bases lining up with TRBD1. Germline values: CDR1 SEHNR, CDR2 FQNEAQ (reference sequence). The CDR3 sequence is 15 residues long. With V trimmed by 5 bases and J by 1 base, 4 bases remained unmatched. Here the CDR3 DNA reads TGTGCCAGCAGCCCCGGGGACAGGGGTAACTATGGCTACACCTTC. It specifies CASSPGDRGNYGYTF.

Note on this clonotype: Sequence at one end of the junction differs from germline and may be a read error. The chain recombines TRBV5-3 with TRBJ2-2, with TRBD2 matching 10 bases. TRBV5-3 is designated an ORF whose function remains uncertain. The CDR3 sequence is 15 residues long. CDR3 DNA sequence: TGTGCCAGCAGCTTGGCTCCTAGCGGGAGCCGGGAGCTGTTTTTT. Translated: CASSLAPSGSRELFF.

This chain links TRBV28 with TRBJ2-3; D is possibly TRBD1 (6 bases). This CDR3 comprises 14 residues. From germline, CDR1 is MDHEN and CDR2 SYDVKM. V was shortened by 4 bases and J by 1 base, with 9 bases between the two germline ends. CDR3 bases: TGTGCCAGCAGTTACAGGGATGGCACAGATACGCAGTATTTT. This codes for CASSYRDGTDTQYF.

The sample holds a few counts of this clonotype. This sequence joins TRBV6-1 and TRBJ2-3; 10 bases agree with TRBD2. The CDR3 runs 17 residues. V lost 1 base to trimming and J lost 2 bases; unmatched junction nucleotides: 6. Germline assignment: CDR1 MNHNS and CDR2 SASEGT. CDR3 sequence: CASSEGILAGVTDTQYF. Written as DNA, the CDR3 is TGTGCCAGCAGTGAAGGGATCCTAGCGGGAGTCACAGATACGCAGTATTTT.

This clonotype was observed once. The V call is TRBV4-1, the J call TRBJ2-1; no clear D. The V end lost 1 base, the J end lost 6 bases, and 1 base lay between the germline ends. The CDR3 runs to 11 residues. CDR1 MGHRA and CDR2 YSYEKL come from the germline V gene. CDR3 DNA sequence: TGCGCCAGCAGCCAAGGCAATGAGCAGTTCTTC. This encodes CASSQGNEQFF.

The chain has TRBV5-1 and TRBJ2-7; D may be TRBD2 (5 bases). This CDR3 region has 17 residues. The germline CDR1 and CDR2 sequences are SGHRS and YFSETQ. Trimming took 0 bases from V and 5 from J, leaving 21 bases between them. The CDR3 sequence: CASSLEGGRAGRNEQYF. CDR3 DNA sequence: TGCGCCAGCAGCTTGGAAGGAGGTAGGGCCGGCCGTAACGAGCAGTACTTC.